This T cell receptor (beta chain) was identified during a study of cytotoxic CD8 clonotypes in ibrutinib-treated CLL. About the study: Productive templates per sample averaged approximately 250,000; productive rearrangements, 80,000 to 95,000.

Profiling relied on immunoSEQ multiplex PCR, and the TCRdb table lists in-frame clones only, not all of them. The data show over 65,000 clones, 68% seen once. In this sample, this clone turned up once. V lost 2 bases, J lost 4 bases, and 11 bases lay in between. CDR1 GTSNPN and CDR2 SVGIG come from the germline V gene (reference sequence). This CDR3 region has 13 residues. V usage is TRBV30 and J usage is TRBJ1-2; TRBD1 might be the D (5 bases). The source is a human donor with chronic lymphocytic leukemia. The sample in question was PBMCs, obtained after 12 months of ibrutinib treatment. CDR3 nucleotides: TGTGCCTGGAGTCGGCAGGGAGGCTATGGCTACACCTTC. Translated, it gives CAWSRQGGYGYTF.